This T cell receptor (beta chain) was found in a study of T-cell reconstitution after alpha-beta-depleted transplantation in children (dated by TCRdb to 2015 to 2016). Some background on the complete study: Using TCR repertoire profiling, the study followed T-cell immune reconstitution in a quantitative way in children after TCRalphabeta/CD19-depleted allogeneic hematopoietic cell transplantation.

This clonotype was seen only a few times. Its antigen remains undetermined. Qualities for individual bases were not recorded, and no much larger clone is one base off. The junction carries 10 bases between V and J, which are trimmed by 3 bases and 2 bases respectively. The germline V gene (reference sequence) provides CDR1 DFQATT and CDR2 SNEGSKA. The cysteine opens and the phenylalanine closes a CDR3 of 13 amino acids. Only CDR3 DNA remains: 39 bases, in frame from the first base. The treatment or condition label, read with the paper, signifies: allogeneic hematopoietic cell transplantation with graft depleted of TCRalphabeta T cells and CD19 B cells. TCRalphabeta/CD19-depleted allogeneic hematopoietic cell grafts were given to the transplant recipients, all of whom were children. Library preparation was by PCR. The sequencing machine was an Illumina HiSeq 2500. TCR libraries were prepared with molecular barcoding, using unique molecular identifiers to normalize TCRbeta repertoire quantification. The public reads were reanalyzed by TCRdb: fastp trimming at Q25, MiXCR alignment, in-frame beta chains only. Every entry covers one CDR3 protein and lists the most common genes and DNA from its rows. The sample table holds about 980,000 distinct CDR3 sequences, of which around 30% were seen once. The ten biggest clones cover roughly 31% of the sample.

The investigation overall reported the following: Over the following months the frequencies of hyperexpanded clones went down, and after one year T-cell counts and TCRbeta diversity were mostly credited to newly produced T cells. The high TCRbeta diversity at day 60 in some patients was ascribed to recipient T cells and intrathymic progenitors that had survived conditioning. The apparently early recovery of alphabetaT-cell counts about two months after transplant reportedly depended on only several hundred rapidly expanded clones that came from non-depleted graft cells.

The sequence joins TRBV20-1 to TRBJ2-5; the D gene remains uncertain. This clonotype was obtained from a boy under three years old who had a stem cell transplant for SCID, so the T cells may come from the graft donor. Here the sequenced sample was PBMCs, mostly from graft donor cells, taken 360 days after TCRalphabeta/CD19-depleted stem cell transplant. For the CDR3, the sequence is CSASYSAQETQYF. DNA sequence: TGCAGTGCTAGTTACAGTGCTCAAGAGACCCAGTACTTC.